The rows below give T cell receptor beta chains drawn from one sample of a study of control samples from healthy donors and cancer patients. Here immunoSEQ multiplex PCR was the method, and the copy in TCRdb shows in-frame clones only, minus some. The sample has tens of thousands of clones, around 89% seen once; the top ten hold about an eighth. The specimen sequenced was blood. The source is a woman aged 70-85 years in good health. Both conserved end residues are part of each CDR3. A D gene is named only where the DNA matches it firmly. Some rows mark clone size as missing; the rest say once, few, many or name a class of expanded clone.

CASCRTVNTEAFF TGTGCCAGTTGCCGGACGGTTAACACTGAAGCTTTCTTT NA TRBV2 NA TRBJ1-1
CASSLDRVQKAFF TGCGCCAGCAGCTTGGACAGGGTACAGAAAGCTTTCTTT NA TRBV5-1 NA TRBJ1-1
CASSPGGTGGLNTEAFF TGTGCCAGCAGCCCAGGGGGGACAGGGGGGCTGAACACTGAAGCTTTCTTT NA TRBV13 TRBD1 TRBJ1-1
CASSYPATEAFF TGTGCCAGCAGTTATCCGGCCACTGAAGCTTTCTTT NA TRBV6-2/TRBV6-3 NA TRBJ1-1
CASHEAGELFF TGTGCCAGTCACGAAGCCGGGGAGCTGTTTTTT NA TRBV19 NA TRBJ2-2
CASSVISGVGANVLTF TGTGCCAGCAGCGTAATATCAGGGGTTGGGGCCAACGTCCTGACTTTC NA TRBV9 NA TRBJ2-6
CASLFSSDPGNTIYF TGTGCCAGCCTCTTTAGTTCGGATCCTGGAAACACCATATATTTT once TRBV6-5 NA TRBJ1-3
CASSSGTDSNQPQHF TGTGCCAGCAGTTCGGGGACCGATAGCAATCAGCCCCAGCATTTT few TRBV27 NA TRBJ1-5
CASSYPVDRVVPNQPQHF TGTGCCAGCAGTTATCCCGTGGACAGGGTAGTGCCTAATCAGCCCCAGCATTTT NA TRBV6-8 TRBD1 TRBJ1-5
CASSSRQGVYEQYF TGTGCCAGCAGCTCGCGCCAGGGGGTCTACGAGCAGTACTTC NA TRBV6-5 TRBD1 TRBJ2-7
CASSSLTGASGANVLTF TGTGCCAGCAGCTCATTAACAGGGGCCTCTGGGGCCAACGTCCTGACTTTC NA TRBV7-2 TRBD1 TRBJ2-6
CASSIQNIRQPQHF TGTGCCAGTAGTATCCAAAACATTAGGCAGCCCCAGCATTTT once TRBV19 NA TRBJ1-5
CASSSTGVVTGELFF TGTGCCAGCAGTTCGACAGGGGTGGTCACCGGGGAGCTGTTTTTT NA TRBV6-6 TRBD1 TRBJ2-2
CASSQDLGTINEKLFF TGTGCCAGCAGCCAAGACCTCGGGACCATTAATGAAAAACTGTTTTTT few TRBV7-8 NA TRBJ1-4
CASSLGGRLGNTIYF TGTGCCAGCAGCTTAGGCGGGCGACTTGGAAACACCATATATTTT NA TRBV7-2 NA TRBJ1-3
CASSQGISWREEPRNEQFF TGCGCCAGCAGCCAAGGGATCTCGTGGCGGGAAGAACCGCGGAATGAGCAGTTCTTC few TRBV4-3 NA TRBJ2-1
CASSFPPGGYTGELFF TGTGCCAGCAGCTTCCCACCGGGGGGCTACACCGGGGAGCTGTTTTTT NA TRBV5-6 NA TRBJ2-2
CASAKSLAGVNEQFF TGTGCCAGTGCCAAGTCACTAGCGGGAGTCAATGAGCAGTTCTTC NA TRBV19 TRBD2 TRBJ2-1
CASSFGTFDSYNEQFF TGTGCCAGCAGCTTCGGGACTTTCGACTCCTACAATGAGCAGTTCTTC NA TRBV5-4 NA TRBJ2-1
CASSGGLARETQYF TGTGCCAGTAGTGGTGGGCTAGCGAGAGAGACCCAGTACTTC NA TRBV19 NA TRBJ2-5
CASSKAGGEITEAFF TGTGCCAGTAGTAAGGCGGGGGGCGAGATCACTGAAGCTTTCTTT NA TRBV19 NA TRBJ1-1
CSVAGGGPGRLYEQYF TGCAGCGTTGCGGGGGGGGGTCCTGGTCGCCTCTACGAGCAGTACTTC NA TRBV29-1 TRBD2 TRBJ2-7
CASSLLSKVLAGFNEQFF TGTGCCAGCAGTTTGCTTTCCAAGGTGCTAGCGGGGTTCAATGAGCAGTTCTTC NA TRBV28 TRBD2 TRBJ2-1
CASSSGSEAEAFF TGTGCCAGCAGCTCGGGATCAGAGGCTGAAGCTTTCTTT NA TRBV7-3 NA TRBJ1-1
CASSVGGSNYGYTF TGTGCCAGCAGCGTAGGGGGCAGTAACTATGGCTACACCTTC few TRBV9 NA TRBJ1-2
CASSQDLGPAEAFF TGTGCCAGCAGCCAAGATCTGGGTCCCGCTGAAGCTTTCTTT NA TRBV3-1/TRBV3-2 NA TRBJ1-1